This T cell receptor (beta chain) was captured in a study of blood T cells in healthy people across ages. Study summary: In model experiments, template switching was able to capture about one barcoded beta molecule for every two T cells that were present. Study-wide results and limits: Age brought a roughly linear fall in TCR beta diversity measured per million T cells.

A J-beta primer mix and a sample-barcoded 5' primer were used in a second PCR of about 6 to 12 cycles. TCRdb reprocessed the 5' RACE reads with MiXCR, giving one entry per CDR3 protein. Of some 1.1 million distinct CDR3 sequences in the sample, 35% to 40% are singletons; the top ten hold roughly 14%. Germline CDR1 and CDR2: LGHNA and YSLEER. The germline V and J ends were trimmed by 1 base and 8 bases, with 11 bases remaining between them. CDR3 length equals 14 residues. Note on this clonotype: Antigen unknown.

The source is a young man in good health. The chain uses TRBV4-3 and TRBJ1-4, with D hard to call. Input material: blood. In DNA, the CDR3 is TGCGCCAGCAGCCAAGGAAGTTTACAGGAAAAACTGTTTTTT. Translation: CASSQGSLQEKLFF.